These 20 T cell receptor beta chains were sequenced from one sample in a study of CD4 T cells in relation to SARS-CoV-2 and coronaviruses (dated by TCRdb to about 2021). The library came from the immunoSEQ multiplex PCR assay. TCRdb holds this immuneACCESS table with in-frame rearrangements only. Some clones are missing; in checked studies, unresolved V genes explain under half, and the rest has no known cause. Here the sample has 55,000 to 75,000 clones; 75% to 90% occur a single time. Over 1.5% of the sample belongs to the ten largest clones. CD4+ T cells from unexposed donors were collected before the COVID-19 pandemic (2011-2018). The sample consisted of memory CD4+ T cells from PBMCs. The sample's cell subset or site label, in plain terms: memory (non-naive) CD4+ T cells. Source of these receptors: a human donor in good health.

This rearrangement joins TRBV10-3 to TRBJ1-1, with D unclear. The CDR3 length is 12 residues. CDR1 and CDR2 (germline): ENHRY, SYGVKD. The V end lost 10 bases, the J end lost 0 bases, and 9 bases lay between the germline ends. This chain's CDR3 is CATSIMNTEAFF. CDR3 DNA: TGTGCCACTTCTATTATGAACACTGAAGCTTTCTTT.

The J gene is TRBJ2-4, the V gene TRBV15; the D gene is possibly TRBD2 (6 bases). Germline values: CDR1 LNHNV, CDR2 YYDKDF (reference sequence). Trimming left V 2 bases short and J 1 base short, with 15 bases between. The CDR3 contains 17 residues. CDR3 nucleotide sequence: TGTGCCACCAGCAGACATTCGCGGGGAGCGGCCAAAAACATTCAGTACTTC. It codes for CATSRHSRGAAKNIQYF.

The chain employs TRBV5-4 and TRBJ1-6; no reliable D call. The CDR3 is made up of 13 amino acids. The V gene lost 0 bases and the J gene lost 8 bases, with 6 bases spanning the gap. The germline CDR1 and CDR2 sequences are SGHNT and YYREEE (reference sequence). The CDR3 bases are TGTGCCAGCAGCTTGGAGGGCGATTCACCCCTCCACTTT. It translates to CASSLEGDSPLHF.

The chain combines TRBV11-3 with TRBJ2-3, with D maybe TRBD2 (5 bases). The CDR3 is 13 amino acids. Germline CDR1 SGHNT, CDR2 YENEEA. The V and J ends lost 5 bases and 1 base respectively, with 7 bases between them. The CDR3 nucleotides read TGTGCCAGCAGCACGGAGGGCACAGATACGCAGTATTTT. Its protein is CASSTEGTDTQYF.

The chain uses TRBV19 and TRBJ2-7; no firm D call. The germline CDR1 and CDR2 sequences are LNHDA and SQIVND (reference sequence). The CDR3 covers 13 residues. V was clipped by 3 bases and J by 0 bases, with 6 bases between them. CDR3 DNA: TGTGCCAGTAGTATTACGGCCTCCTACGAGCAGTACTTC. Protein: CASSITASYEQYF.

V and J are TRBV7-2 and TRBJ2-1; no reliable D call. This CDR3 has 14 residues. V was pared by 7 bases and J by 6 bases, with 16 bases between. The germline V gene has CDR1 SGHTA and CDR2 FQGNSA. CDR3 sequence reads: CASTPGRPGNEQFF. CDR3 bases: TGTGCCAGCACCCCCGGACGGCCTGGCAATGAGCAGTTCTTC.

The chain carries TRBV18 and TRBJ2-7; 8 nucleotides agree with TRBD1. The CDR3 has 14 residues. V lost 4 bases to trimming and J lost 0 bases; unmatched junction nucleotides: 2. The V gene's germline CDR1 is KGHSH and CDR2 LQKENI. CDR3 sequence: CASSLGQDSYEQYF. In DNA, the CDR3 is TGTGCCAGCTCACTGGGACAGGACTCCTACGAGCAGTACTTC.

This clone was seen a single time. The chain combines TRBV13 with TRBJ1-6; 8 nucleotides match TRBD1. The length of the CDR3 is 18 residues. V lost 5 bases to trimming and J lost 6 bases; unmatched junction nucleotides: 15. Per germline, CDR1 PRHDT and CDR2 FYEKMQ (reference sequence). Written as DNA, the CDR3 is TGTGCCAGCAGCAGACTCGTTGGGGGGCAGGGGGCTAATTCACCCCTCCACTTT. Amino acids: CASSRLVGGQGANSPLHF.

The chain links TRBV25-1 to TRBJ2-6, with 7 bases aligning to TRBD2. The CDR3 covers 16 residues. J was trimmed by 2 bases and V by 6 bases; bases with no gene match: 7. Germline CDR1 reads MGHDK; CDR2 reads SYGVNS. CDR3 amino acids: CASRPSAGAGANVLTF. Written as DNA, the CDR3 is TGTGCCAGCAGACCTTCGGCGGGGGCTGGGGCCAACGTCCTGACTTTC.

The chain couples TRBV6-5 to TRBJ1-2; D is unresolved. The germline gives CDR1 MNHEY, CDR2 SVGAGI. The germline V and J ends were trimmed by 6 bases and 7 bases, with 15 bases remaining between them. CDR3 length equals 13 residues. The CDR3 here is CASSHPSLAGYTF. CDR3 nucleotides: TGTGCCAGCAGCCACCCGTCCCTGGCTGGCTACACCTTC.

This clone was detected only a few times. This chain links TRBV3-1 (or the pseudogene TRBV3-2) with TRBJ1-5; D remains ambiguous. Germline V gene data show CDR1 as LGHDT and CDR2 as YNNKEL (reference sequence). The CDR3 length is 14 residues. The ends were cut back, 3 bases at V and 2 bases at J, with 8 bases in the middle. CDR3 residues: CASSHSAGNQPQHF. The CDR3 bases are TGTGCCAGCAGCCACTCTGCGGGCAATCAGCCCCAGCATTTT.

V is TRBV24-1 and J is TRBJ2-3; no definite D call. CDR1 and CDR2 (germline): KGHDR, SFDVKD. With 6 bases removed from V and 0 bases from J, the gap between germline ends came to 6 bases. This CDR3 region has 13 residues. The CDR3 DNA sequence: TGTGCCACCAGTCTCCCCAGCACAGATACGCAGTATTTT. It translates to CATSLPSTDTQYF.

The CDR3 DNA reads as TGTGCCAGCAGTGAACACATCTGGGAAGGCTACACCTTC. It encodes CASSEHIWEGYTF. The chain uses TRBV2 and TRBJ1-2; D gene ambiguous. CDR1 is SNHLY, CDR2 FYNNEI, per germline. The V end was cut by 2 bases, the J end by 8 bases, with 12 bases between. The length of the CDR3 is 13 residues.

The chain has TRBV11-2 and TRBJ2-5; 7 positions agree with TRBD1. V lost 6 bases to trimming and J lost 2 bases; unmatched junction nucleotides: 6. The V gene's germline CDR1 is SGHAT and CDR2 FQNNGV. CDR3 length: 14 amino acids. CDR3 residues: CASRRPGQQETQYF. CDR3 coding DNA: TGTGCCAGCAGACGACCGGGACAGCAAGAGACCCAGTACTTC.

This chain uses TRBV20-1 with TRBJ1-4; D unresolved. CDR1 and CDR2 (germline): DFQATT, SNEGSKA (reference sequence). The V end lost 3 bases, the J end lost 4 bases, and 12 bases lay between the germline ends. This CDR3 comprises 14 residues. The CDR3 nucleotides are TGCAGTGCTAGTTCACATACTAATAATGAAAAACTGTTTTTT. Residues: CSASSHTNNEKLFF.

The chain combines TRBV3-1 (or the pseudogene TRBV3-2) with TRBJ2-3; D is ambiguous. The V end lost 5 bases, the J end lost 4 bases, and 10 bases lay between the germline ends. Germline loops: CDR1 LGHDT, CDR2 YNNKEL (reference sequence). CDR3 size: 13 residues. CDR3 sequence reads: CASSARKSDTQYF. In nucleotides, the CDR3 is TGTGCCAGCAGCGCCAGGAAATCAGATACGCAGTATTTT.

The chain employs TRBV5-1 and TRBJ2-2, with D unclear. Germline-derived CDR1 and CDR2 are SGHRS and YFSETQ. This CDR3 is built from 14 residues. Trimming shortened V by 0 bases and J by 2 bases, and 5 bases separated the two germline ends. CDR3 nucleotides: TGCGCCAGCAGCTTGGTTACCAACACCGGGGAGCTGTTTTTT. It is translated as CASSLVTNTGELFF. The whole variable domain, filled in from reference TRBV5-1 and TRBJ2-2, reads KAGVTQTPRYLIKTRGQQVTLSCSPISGHRSVSWYQQTPGQGLQFLFEYFSETQRNKGNFPGRFSGRQFSNSRSEMNVSTLELGDSALYLCASSLVTNTGELFFGEGSRLTVL.

On this clone: At the DNA level, this CDR3 is encoded by other sequences in the same sample as well. This sequence joins TRBV5-1 and TRBJ2-3; 10 nucleotides align to TRBD2. Per germline, CDR1 SGHRS and CDR2 YFSETQ. V lost 0 bases to trimming and J lost 0 bases; unmatched junction nucleotides: 4. CDR3 length: 17 amino acids. CDR3 in DNA: TGCGCCAGCAGCTTGGAGACTAGCGGGCGTAGCACAGATACGCAGTATTTT. Translated: CASSLETSGRSTDTQYF.

The CDR3 is CASSPETGTPLHF. CDR3 coding DNA: TGTGCCAGCAGCCCAGAGACAGGGACCCCCCTCCACTTT. The chain is built from TRBV5-4 and TRBJ1-6, with TRBD1 matching over 7 bases. Germline CDR1 reads SGHNT; CDR2 reads YYREEE (reference sequence). This CDR3 comprises 13 residues. V gave up 4 bases and J gave up 13 bases; unmatched junction bases: 8. The full variable domain, with the rest looked up from reference TRBV5-4 and TRBJ1-6, is ETGVTQSPTHLIKTRGQQVTLRCSSQSGHNTVSWYQQALGQGPQFIFQYYREEENGRGNFPPRFSGLQFPNYSSELNVNALELDDSALYLCASSPETGTPLHFGNGTRLTVT.

This chain connects TRBV3-1 (or the pseudogene TRBV3-2) to TRBJ1-5; no clear D. Germline loops: CDR1 LGHDT, CDR2 YNNKEL (reference sequence). There are 14 residues in the CDR3. The ends were cut back, 1 base at V and 0 bases at J, with 4 bases in the middle. CDR3 in amino acids: CASSQGGSNQPQHF. The CDR3 nucleotides read TGTGCCAGCAGCCAAGGGGGTAGCAATCAGCCCCAGCATTTT.